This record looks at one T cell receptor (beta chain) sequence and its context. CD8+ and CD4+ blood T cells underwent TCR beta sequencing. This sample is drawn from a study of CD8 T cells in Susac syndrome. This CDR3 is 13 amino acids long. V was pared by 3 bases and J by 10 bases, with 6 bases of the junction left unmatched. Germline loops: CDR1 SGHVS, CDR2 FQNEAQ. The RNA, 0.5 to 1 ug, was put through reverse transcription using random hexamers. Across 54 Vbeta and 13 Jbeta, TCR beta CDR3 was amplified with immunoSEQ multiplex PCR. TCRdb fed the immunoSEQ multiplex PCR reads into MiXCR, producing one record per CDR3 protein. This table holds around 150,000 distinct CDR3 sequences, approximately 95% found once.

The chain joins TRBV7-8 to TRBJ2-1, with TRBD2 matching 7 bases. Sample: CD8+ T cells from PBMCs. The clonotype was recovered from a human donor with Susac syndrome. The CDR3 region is CASSFSSGGEQFF. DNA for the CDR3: TGTGCCAGCAGCTTTTCTAGCGGTGGCGAGCAGTTCTTC.